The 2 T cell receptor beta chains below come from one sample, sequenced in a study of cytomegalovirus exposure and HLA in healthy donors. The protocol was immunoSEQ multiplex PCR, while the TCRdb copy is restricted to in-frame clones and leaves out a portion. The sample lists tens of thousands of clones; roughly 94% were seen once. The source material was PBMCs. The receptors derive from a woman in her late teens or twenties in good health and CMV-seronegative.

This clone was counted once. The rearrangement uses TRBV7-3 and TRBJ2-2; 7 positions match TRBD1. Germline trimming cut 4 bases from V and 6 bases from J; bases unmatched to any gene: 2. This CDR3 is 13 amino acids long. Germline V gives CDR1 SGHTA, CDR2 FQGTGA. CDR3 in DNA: TGTGCCAGCAGCTACGACAGGGCCGGGGAGCTGTTTTTT. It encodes CASSYDRAGELFF.

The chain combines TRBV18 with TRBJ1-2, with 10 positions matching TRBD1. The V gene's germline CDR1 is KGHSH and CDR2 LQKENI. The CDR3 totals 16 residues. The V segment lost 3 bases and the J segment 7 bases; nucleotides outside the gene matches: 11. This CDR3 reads CASSPTTGQGIGGYTF. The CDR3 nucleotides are TGTGCCAGCTCACCTACCACGGGACAGGGGATTGGTGGCTACACCTTC.